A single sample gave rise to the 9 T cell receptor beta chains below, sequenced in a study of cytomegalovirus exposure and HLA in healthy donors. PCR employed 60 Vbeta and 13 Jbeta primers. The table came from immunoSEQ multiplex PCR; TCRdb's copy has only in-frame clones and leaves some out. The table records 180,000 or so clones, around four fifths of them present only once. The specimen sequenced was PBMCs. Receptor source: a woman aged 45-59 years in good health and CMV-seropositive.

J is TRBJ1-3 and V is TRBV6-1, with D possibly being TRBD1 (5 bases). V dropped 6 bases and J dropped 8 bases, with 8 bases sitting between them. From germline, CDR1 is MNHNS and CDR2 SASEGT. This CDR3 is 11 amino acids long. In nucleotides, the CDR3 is TGTGCCAGCAGGGGGGGAGACACCATATATTTT. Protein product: CASRGGDTIYF.

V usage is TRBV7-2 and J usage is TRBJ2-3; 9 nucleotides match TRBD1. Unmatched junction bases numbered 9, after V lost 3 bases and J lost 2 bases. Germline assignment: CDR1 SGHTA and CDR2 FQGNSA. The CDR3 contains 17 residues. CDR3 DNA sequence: TGTGCCAGCAGCTTGGGATTTACAGGGGGCTCCACAGATACGCAGTATTTT. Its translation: CASSLGFTGGSTDTQYF.

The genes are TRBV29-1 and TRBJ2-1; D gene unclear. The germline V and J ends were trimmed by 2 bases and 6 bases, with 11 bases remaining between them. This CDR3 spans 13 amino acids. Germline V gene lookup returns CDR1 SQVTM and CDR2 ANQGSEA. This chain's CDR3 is CSVEISRGNEQFF. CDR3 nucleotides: TGCAGCGTTGAAATTAGTAGAGGCAATGAGCAGTTCTTC.

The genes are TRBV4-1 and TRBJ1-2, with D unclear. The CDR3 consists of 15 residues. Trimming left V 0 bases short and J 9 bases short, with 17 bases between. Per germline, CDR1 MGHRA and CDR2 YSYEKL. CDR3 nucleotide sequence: TGCGCCAGCAGCCAAGATTCGGTGGGCTCCGTCCGCTACACCTTC. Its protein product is CASSQDSVGSVRYTF.

CDR3 sequence: CASSLRAYGGETQYF. The CDR3 DNA sequence: TGCGCCAGCAGCCTGCGGGCCTACGGGGGGGAGACCCAGTACTTC. The rearrangement links TRBV4-3 to TRBJ2-5; 7 nucleotides match TRBD2. Germline V CDR1 and CDR2: LGHNA, YSLEER. J gave up 5 bases and V 4 bases, and 10 bases lay outside the gene matches. This CDR3 is built from 15 residues.

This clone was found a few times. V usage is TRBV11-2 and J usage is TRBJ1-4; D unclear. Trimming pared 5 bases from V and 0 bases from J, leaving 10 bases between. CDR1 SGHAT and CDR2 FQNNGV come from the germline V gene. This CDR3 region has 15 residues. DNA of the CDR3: TGTGCCAGCAGCGTTCGGGTCGCAACTAATGAAAAACTGTTTTTT. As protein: CASSVRVATNEKLFF.

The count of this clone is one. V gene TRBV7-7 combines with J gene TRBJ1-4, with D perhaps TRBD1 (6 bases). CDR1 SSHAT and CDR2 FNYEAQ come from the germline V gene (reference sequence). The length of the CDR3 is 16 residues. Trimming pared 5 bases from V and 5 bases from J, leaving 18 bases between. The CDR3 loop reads CASSTRDQGRNEKLFF. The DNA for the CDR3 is TGTGCCAGCAGCACCAGGGACCAGGGGCGAAATGAAAAACTGTTTTTT.

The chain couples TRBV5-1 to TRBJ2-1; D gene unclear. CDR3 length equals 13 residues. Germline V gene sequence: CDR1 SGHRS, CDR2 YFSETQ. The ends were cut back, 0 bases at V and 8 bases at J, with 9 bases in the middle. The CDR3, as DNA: TGCGCCAGCAGCTTGGTCCTAACCGATGAGCAGTTCTTC. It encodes CASSLVLTDEQFF.

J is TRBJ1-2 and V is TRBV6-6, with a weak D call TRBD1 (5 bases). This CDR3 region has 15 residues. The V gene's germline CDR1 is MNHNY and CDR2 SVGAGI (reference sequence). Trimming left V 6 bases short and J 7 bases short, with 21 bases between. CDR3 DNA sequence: TGTGCCAGCAGGGACCTTGGGGGGGGAGAAGGTGGCTACACCTTC. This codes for CASRDLGGGEGGYTF.